This T cell receptor (beta chain) is from a study of metastatic and nonmetastatic thyroid tumors. Germline loops: CDR1 MDHEN, CDR2 SYDVKM. CDR3 length: 16 residues. The V gene end was trimmed by 3 bases and the J gene end by 4 bases; junction bases not matched to a gene: 9. All patients reached thyroid surgery having received no treatment beforehand. Per the authors' pipeline: Clinicopathological groups differed in CDR3, with these differences serving to build a distant-metastasis classifier for papillary thyroid cancer. MiXCR reprocessed the PCR reads for TCRdb. In this record, the V and J calls reflect TCRdb's handling and not the investigators' own analysis. The sample yields about 59,000 clones, under 20% seen once. This clone has a handful of counts.

The chain combines TRBV28 with TRBJ2-7, with TRBD1 matching 10 bases. This TCR derives from a male donor with papillary thyroid cancer or a benign thyroid nodule (not recorded which). Some clones in this sample may be carry-over from other donors' samples. Sequences were obtained from blood. The CDR3 region has the DNA TGTGCCAGCAGTTTTACCGCGGGACAGGGGTTTTACGAGCAGTACTTC. Translating gives CASSFTAGQGFYEQYF.